The present T cell receptor (beta chain) was sequenced within a study of shared T cell receptors in the human thymus (dated by TCRdb to the early 2020s). Some background on the complete study: The study examined how self-reactive, shared T-cell receptor alpha chains are generated in the human thymus.

Library creation used the immunoSEQ multiplex PCR assay. TCRdb retrieved this table from immuneACCESS and kept in-frame rearrangements only. Not all clones are present; in checked studies, unresolved V genes account for under half, and no reason is known for the remainder. The sample data list about 660,000 clones, and around 87% of these were observed just once. Under 0.01% of the sample rests with the top ten. To note about this clone: Its binding antigen is unknown. Base quality data are lacking; no much larger clone is found one base away.

These data also featured in a second study, about human thymus T cells. Per the second study: The donors were immunologically healthy infants in Finland who had open corrective cardiac surgery for congenital heart defects. Thymus tissue was obtained as surgical resects removed during corrective cardiac surgery. Biased V and J gene segment usage appeared to be present in both thymic and peripheral blood repertoires. According to the related research, thymic TCR repertoires were highly overlapping among unrelated individuals. The study characterized TCR alpha and beta repertoires from about 8 infant thymus samples and a few related peripheral blood samples. The infant donors were roughly 7 to 244 days old, and the cohort included roughly six males and two females. Thymocytes were mechanically released from the tissue and were stored as pellets of 10-30 million cells at -70 degrees C. A QIAsymphony instrument was used to extract genomic DNA from the frozen cell pellets. The immunoSEQ multiplex PCR assay was used to amplify the TCRB and TCRAD loci from a standardized quantity of quality-controlled genomic DNA. The V(D)J region was spanned by amplicons of a length sufficient to cover the CDR3 and to identify V and J genes. Through the commercial immunoSEQ service, the amplicons were sequenced on an Illumina platform. Primer bias and sequencing errors were corrected as previously described, and TCRAD and TCRB were defined on the basis of the IMGT database. Analysis of the repertoires was done with immunoSEQ Analyzer 3.0 and VDJTools and included basic statistics, V/J segment usage, diversity estimates, rarefaction and pairwise overlap. Chao1, ChaoE, Efron-Thisted, Shannon and inverse Simpson indices were used to estimate diversity, which was also estimated on datasets down-sampled to the smallest sample. Repertoire overlap used strict matching of CDR3 nucleotide sequence, V gene and J gene, with Jaccard-based multidimensional scaling clustering. On average, thymus samples yielded approximately 780,000 unique TCRB clonotypes, whereas blood samples yielded about 84,000.

The sample consisted of thymocytes. The receptor's source is a boy under two years old with a congenital heart defect. Donor details come from another sample of the same person, matched by shared clones.

The CDR3 protein sequence reads: CASSIPTQGSDGYTF. The DNA is TGTGCCAGTAGTATCCCAACCCAGGGTTCGGATGGCTACACCTTC. This chain is built from TRBV19 and TRBJ1-2; 5 matching bases give a weak D call of TRBD1. At the junction V is shortened by 3 bases and J by 6 bases, with 17 bases in between. From its cysteine to its phenylalanine, the CDR3 spans 15 amino acids. Left in the record is the CDR3 DNA by itself, 45 bases read in frame from the first base. The germline V gene (reference sequence) gives CDR1 as LNHDA and CDR2 as SQIVND.